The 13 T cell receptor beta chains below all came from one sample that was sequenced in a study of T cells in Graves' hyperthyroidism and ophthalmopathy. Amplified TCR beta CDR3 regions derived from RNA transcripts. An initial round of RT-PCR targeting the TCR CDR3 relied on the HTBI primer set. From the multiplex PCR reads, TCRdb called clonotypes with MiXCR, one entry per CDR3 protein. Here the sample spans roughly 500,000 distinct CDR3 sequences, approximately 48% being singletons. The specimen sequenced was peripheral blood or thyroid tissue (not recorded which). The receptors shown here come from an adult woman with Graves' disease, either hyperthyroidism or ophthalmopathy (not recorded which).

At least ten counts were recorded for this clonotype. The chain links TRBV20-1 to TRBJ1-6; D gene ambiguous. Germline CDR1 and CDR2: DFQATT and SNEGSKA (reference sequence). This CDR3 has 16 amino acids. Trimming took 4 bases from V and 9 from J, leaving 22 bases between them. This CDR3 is CSATSPFDEVGSPLHF. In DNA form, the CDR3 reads TGCAGTGCTACTTCGCCTTTTGACGAAGTGGGTTCACCCCTCCACTTT.

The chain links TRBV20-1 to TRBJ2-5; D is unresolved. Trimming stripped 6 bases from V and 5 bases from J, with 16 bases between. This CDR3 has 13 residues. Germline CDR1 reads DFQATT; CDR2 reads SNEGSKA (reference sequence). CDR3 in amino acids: CSAQPAWRETQYF. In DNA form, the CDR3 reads TGCAGTGCACAGCCCGCATGGCGGGAGACCCAGTACTTC.

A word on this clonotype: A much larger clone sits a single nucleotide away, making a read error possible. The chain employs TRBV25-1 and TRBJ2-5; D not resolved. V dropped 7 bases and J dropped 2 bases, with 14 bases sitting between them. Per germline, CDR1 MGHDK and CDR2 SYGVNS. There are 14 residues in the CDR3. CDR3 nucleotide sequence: TGTGCCAGCACCCCGTGGCAGAGACAAGAGACCCAGTACTTC. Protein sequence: CASTPWQRQETQYF.

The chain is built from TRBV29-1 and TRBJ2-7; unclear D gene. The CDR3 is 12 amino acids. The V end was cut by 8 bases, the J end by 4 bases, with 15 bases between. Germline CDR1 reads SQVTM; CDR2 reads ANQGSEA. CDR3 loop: CSPDSGPYEQYF. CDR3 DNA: TGCAGCCCCGATTCCGGACCTTACGAGCAGTACTTC.

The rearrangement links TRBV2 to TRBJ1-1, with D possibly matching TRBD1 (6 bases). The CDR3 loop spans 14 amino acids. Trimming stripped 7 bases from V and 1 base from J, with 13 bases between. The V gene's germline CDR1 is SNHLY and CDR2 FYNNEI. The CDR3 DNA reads TGTGCCAGCATGATAGCCAGGGGGAACACTGAAGCTTTCTTT. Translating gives CASMIARGNTEAFF.

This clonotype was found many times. The CDR3 loop is CSARDGGSAREAFF. The CDR3 nucleotides are TGCAGTGCTAGAGATGGAGGCAGCGCGCGTGAAGCTTTCTTT. The gene calls are TRBV20-1 and TRBJ1-1, with D hard to call. CDR1 and CDR2 (germline): DFQATT, SNEGSKA (reference sequence). This CDR3 has 14 amino acids. V lost 0 bases to trimming and J lost 7 bases, with 15 bases between them.

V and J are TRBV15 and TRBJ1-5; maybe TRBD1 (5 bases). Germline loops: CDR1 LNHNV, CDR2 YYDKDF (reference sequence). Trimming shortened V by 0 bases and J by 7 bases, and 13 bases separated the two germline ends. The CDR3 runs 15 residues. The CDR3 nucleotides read TGTGCCACCAGCAGAGATCGGGGCGGCGGCCAGCCCCAGCATTTT. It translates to CATSRDRGGGQPQHF.

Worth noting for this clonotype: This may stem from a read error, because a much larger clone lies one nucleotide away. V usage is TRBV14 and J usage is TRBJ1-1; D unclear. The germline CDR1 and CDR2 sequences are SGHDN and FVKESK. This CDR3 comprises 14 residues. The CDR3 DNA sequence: TGTGCCAGCAGCCCGGTGGTGGTGGGCACTGAAGCTCTCTTT. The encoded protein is CASSPVVVGTEALF.

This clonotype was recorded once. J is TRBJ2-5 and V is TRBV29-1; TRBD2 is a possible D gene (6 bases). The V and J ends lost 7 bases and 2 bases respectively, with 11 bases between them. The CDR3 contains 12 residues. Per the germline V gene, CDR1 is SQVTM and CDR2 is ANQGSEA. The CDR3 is CSGGTGQETQYF. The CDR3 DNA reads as TGCAGCGGCGGGACGGGGCAAGAGACCCAGTACTTC.

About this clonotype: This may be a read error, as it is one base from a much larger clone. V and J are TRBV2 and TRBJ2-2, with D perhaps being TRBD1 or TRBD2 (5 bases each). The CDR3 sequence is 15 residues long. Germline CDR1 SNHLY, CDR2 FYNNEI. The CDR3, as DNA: TGTGCCAGCACTGCCCTAGGGACGAACACCGGGGAGCTGTCTTTT. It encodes CASTALGTNTGELSF. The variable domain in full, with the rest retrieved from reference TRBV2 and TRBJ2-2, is EPEVTQTPSHQVTQMGQEVILRCVPISNHLYFYWYRQILGQKVEFLVSFYNNEISEKSEIFDDQFSVERPDGSNFTLKIRSTKLEDSAMYFCASTALGTNTGELSFGEGSRLTVL.

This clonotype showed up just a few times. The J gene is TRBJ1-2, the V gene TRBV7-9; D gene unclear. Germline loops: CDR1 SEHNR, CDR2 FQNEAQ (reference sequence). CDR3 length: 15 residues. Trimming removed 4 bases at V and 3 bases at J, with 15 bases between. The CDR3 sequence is CASSSTSGSHYGYTF. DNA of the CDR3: TGTGCCAGCAGCTCAACTAGCGGCTCCCACTATGGCTACACCTTC.

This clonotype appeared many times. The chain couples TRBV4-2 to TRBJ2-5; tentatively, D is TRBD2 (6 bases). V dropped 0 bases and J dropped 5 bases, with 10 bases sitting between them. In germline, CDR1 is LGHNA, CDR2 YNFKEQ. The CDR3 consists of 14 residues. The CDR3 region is CASSQEIGGETQYF. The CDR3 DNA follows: TGTGCCAGCAGCCAAGAGATTGGGGGGGAGACCCAGTACTTC.

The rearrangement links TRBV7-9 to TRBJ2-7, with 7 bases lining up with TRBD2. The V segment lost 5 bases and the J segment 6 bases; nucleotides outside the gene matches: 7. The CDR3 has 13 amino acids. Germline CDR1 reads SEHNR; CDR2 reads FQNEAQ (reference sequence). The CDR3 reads CASSPPGGGEQYF. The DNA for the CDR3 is TGTGCCAGCAGCCCCCCGGGCGGGGGCGAGCAGTACTTC.